Below, 14 T cell receptor beta chains from the same sample are listed, as sequenced in a study of blood T cell repertoires in COVID-19. The protocol was immunoSEQ multiplex PCR, while the TCRdb copy is restricted to in-frame clones and leaves out a portion. Found here are 300,000 to 400,000 clones, about 88% of them singletons; the top ten hold under 3%. The sequencing input was peripheral blood. The receptors here all came from a human donor in a cohort sampled during active COVID-19.

This clone has just a few counts. The rearrangement uses TRBV11-2 and TRBJ1-6; D might be TRBD1 (6 bases). The germline gives CDR1 SGHAT, CDR2 FQNNGV. The length of the CDR3 is 15 residues. Between the trimmed V and J ends, which lost 5 bases and 9 bases, there was a span of 17 bases. The CDR3: CASSPVGGDRSPLHF. DNA of the CDR3: TGTGCCAGCAGCCCCGTAGGGGGGGATCGTTCACCCCTCCACTTT.

The CDR3 sequence is CASSDSGATDTQYF. DNA of the CDR3: TGTGCCAGCAGTGACTCGGGAGCCACAGATACGCAGTATTTT. This chain joins TRBV6-4 and TRBJ2-3; D is perhaps TRBD2 (5 bases). The CDR3 contains 14 residues. In germline, CDR1 is MRHNA, CDR2 SNTAGT. V was pared by 0 bases and J by 2 bases, with 6 bases between.

This chain uses TRBV6-5 with TRBJ2-1, with D possibly being TRBD2 (5 bases). Trimming took 6 bases from V and 3 from J, leaving 12 bases between them. This CDR3 is built from 14 residues. Germline V gene sequence: CDR1 MNHEY, CDR2 SVGAGI. The CDR3 is CASRDLAFYNEQFF. The CDR3 DNA reads TGTGCCAGCAGAGATTTAGCGTTCTACAATGAGCAGTTCTTC.

A word on this clone: One end of the junction fails to match germline, which may point to a read error. The gene calls are TRBV10-3 and TRBJ1-5; D gene unclear. From germline, CDR1 is ENHRY and CDR2 SYGVKD. This CDR3 has 14 amino acids. The CDR3 DNA reads TGTGCCATAAGTGAATTTAGCACCAATCAGCCCCAGCATTTT. The encoded protein is CAISEFSTNQPQHF.

The CDR3 here is CASSPTARLAGGDEQYF. The CDR3 DNA reads as TGTGCCAGCAGTCCGACCGCCCGACTAGCGGGGGGAGACGAGCAGTACTTC. The chain has TRBV4-2 and TRBJ2-7; 13 positions match TRBD2. The germline CDR1 and CDR2 sequences are LGHNA and YNFKEQ. Trimming cost V 6 bases and J 5 bases; bases outside gene matches: 13. The CDR3 extends over 17 amino acids.

This chain uses TRBV7-8 with TRBJ2-2; D uncertain. V dropped 7 bases and J dropped 0 bases, with 15 bases sitting between them. Germline CDR1 SGHVS, CDR2 FQNEAQ. The CDR3 is made up of 16 amino acids. The CDR3 nucleotides read TGTGCCAGCACCTCTCAAGGTAGCACGAACACCGGGGAGCTGTTTTTT. Its translation is CASTSQGSTNTGELFF.

The gene calls are TRBV4-1 and TRBJ1-1; the D gene is possibly TRBD1 (5 bases). The V end was cut by 1 base, the J end by 5 bases, with 14 bases between. Germline V gene data show CDR1 as MGHRA and CDR2 as YSYEKL. CDR3 length: 15 amino acids. Here the CDR3 reads CASSQVPLGGTEAFF. The CDR3 DNA reads TGCGCCAGCAGCCAAGTCCCTTTGGGGGGAACTGAAGCTTTCTTT.

The chain is built from TRBV7-2 and TRBJ2-5; tentatively, D is TRBD1 (5 bases). The CDR3 runs 15 residues. Germline V gene data show CDR1 as SGHTA and CDR2 as FQGNSA. Trimming removed 5 bases at V and 5 bases at J, with 18 bases between. CDR3 in DNA: TGTGCCAGCAGCCGGGCCATAGGGGCTATGGAGACCCAGTACTTC. As protein: CASSRAIGAMETQYF.

This clone was counted once. This chain joins TRBV21-1 and TRBJ1-1. TRBV21-1 is recorded as a pseudogene. CDR3 size: 15 residues. The CDR3 sequence is CASSKARWVCTEAFF. As DNA, the CDR3 is TGTGCCAGCAGCAAAGCGCGGTGGGTATGCACTGAAGCTTTCTTT.

The CDR3 bases are TGTGCCAGCAGCCCGGGACTAGCAGCGAACACCGGGGAGCTGTTTTTT. Its protein is CASSPGLAANTGELFF. The chain recombines TRBV2 with TRBJ2-2; 9 bases align to TRBD2. This CDR3 contains 16 residues. The V gene end was trimmed by 6 bases and the J gene end by 0 bases; junction bases not matched to a gene: 5. Germline CDR1 and CDR2: SNHLY and FYNNEI.

This chain links TRBV5-5 with TRBJ2-1; TRBD2 matches 7 bases. The V gene end was trimmed by 4 bases and the J gene end by 5 bases; junction bases not matched to a gene: 9. The CDR3 spans 15 residues. Germline V CDR1 and CDR2: SGHKS, YYEKEE (reference sequence). CDR3 sequence reads: CASSPRASGHNEQFF. The CDR3 DNA reads as TGTGCCAGCAGCCCGAGGGCTAGCGGCCACAATGAGCAGTTCTTC. Supplemented by reference TRBV5-5 and TRBJ2-1, the full variable domain reads DAGVTQSPTHLIKTRGQQVTLRCSPISGHKSVSWYQQVLGQGPQFIFQYYEKEERGRGNFPDRFSARQFPNYSSELNVNALLLGDSALYLCASSPRASGHNEQFFGPGTRLTVL.

This clone was seen repeatedly, ten times or more. The rearrangement uses TRBV6-1 and TRBJ1-5; 12 nucleotides align to TRBD1. V shed 2 bases and J 8 bases; nucleotides not matched to a gene: 7. The CDR3 runs to 16 residues. Germline V gene data show CDR1 as MNHNS and CDR2 as SASEGT. CDR3 sequence reads: CASSEWGTGGVKPQHF. CDR3 sequence (DNA): TGTGCCAGCAGTGAATGGGGGACAGGGGGCGTGAAGCCCCAGCATTTT.

This clone was found once. The gene calls are TRBV9 and TRBJ1-2; D might be TRBD1 (6 bases). V lost 3 bases, J lost 2 bases, and 8 bases lay in between. The CDR3 runs to 13 residues. CDR1 SGDLS and CDR2 YYNGEE come from the germline V gene. The CDR3 sequence is CASSAQGNYGYTF. The DNA for the CDR3 is TGTGCCAGCAGCGCACAGGGCAACTATGGCTACACCTTC.

V gene TRBV11-1 combines with J gene TRBJ2-5; 8 nucleotides agree with TRBD2. The germline CDR1 and CDR2 sequences are SGHAT and FQDESV (reference sequence). CDR3 length equals 15 residues. Germline trimming cut 5 bases from V and 5 bases from J; bases unmatched to any gene: 10. CDR3 loop: CASSPSRGGHETQYF. The CDR3 region has the DNA TGTGCCAGCAGCCCGAGTCGGGGGGGCCACGAGACCCAGTACTTC.